The subject of this entry is one T cell receptor (beta chain). Its specificity is not known. V was cut by 0 bases and J by 2 bases, with 10 bases left in between. The CDR3 covers 15 residues. CDR1 is SGHDT and CDR2 is YYEEEE in the germline V gene. These data originate in a study of OX40 agonist ivuxolimab in advanced cancers. Study-level results: CD8+ T cells showed, on average, more clonal expansion than CD4+ cells.

Data came from immunoSEQ multiplex PCR; TCRdb stores just in-frame clones and leaves some out. Of almost 50,000 clones in the sample, 81% are singletons; the top ten hold approximately 6.1%. This chain connects TRBV5-6 to TRBJ2-3; D gene unclear. The TCR comes from an adult with an advanced solid tumor such as melanoma, head and neck, liver or kidney cancer. Sequencing used CD4+ or CD8+ T cells sorted from blood, obtained in a trial of the OX40 agonist ivuxolimab. Written as DNA, the CDR3 is TGTGCCAGCAGCTTGGCGGAAGACAACACAGATACGCAGTATTTT. It is translated as CASSLAEDNTDTQYF.